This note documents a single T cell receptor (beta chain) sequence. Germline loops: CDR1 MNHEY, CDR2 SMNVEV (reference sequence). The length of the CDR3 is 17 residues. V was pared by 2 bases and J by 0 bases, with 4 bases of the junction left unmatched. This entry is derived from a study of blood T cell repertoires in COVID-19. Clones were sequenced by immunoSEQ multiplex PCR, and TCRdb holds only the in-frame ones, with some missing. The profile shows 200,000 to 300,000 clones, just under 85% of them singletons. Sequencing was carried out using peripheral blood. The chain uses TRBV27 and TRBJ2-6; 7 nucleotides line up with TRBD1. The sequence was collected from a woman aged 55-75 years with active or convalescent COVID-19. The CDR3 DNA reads TGTGCCAGCAGTTTAAGGGACAGTCCCTCTGGGGCCAACGTCCTGACTTTC. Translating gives CASSLRDSPSGANVLTF.